The clone carrying this T cell receptor (beta chain) qualifies as medium-sized (0.01 to 0.1%). The antigen is undetermined. The V gene lost 0 bases and the J gene lost 9 bases, with 11 bases spanning the gap. This CDR3 is 13 amino acids long. Naive CD4+ cells had CD25+ Tregs removed. General observations from the study: Greatest tumor Treg TCR overlap was with tumor naive CD4+ cells.

Amplification of TRBV12-4/TRBJ1-2 clonotypes used adaptor-ligated barcode primers. A single record per CDR3 protein comes from TCRdb applying MiXCR to the multiplex PCR reads. The sample contains several hundred distinct CDR3 sequences, 10% to 13% of which appear only once. This clonotype was obtained from a female donor with breast cancer. Sequencing was performed on naive CD4+ T cells sorted from blood. As for subset: naive CD4+ T cells, CD4+CD45RA+CD25-. This sequence joins TRBV12-3 or TRBV12-4 and TRBJ1-2, with D unclear. CDR3 nucleotide sequence: TGTGCCAGCAGTTTAGCGCCGGGTGTCCGCTACACCTTC. Its protein product is CASSLAPGVRYTF.